This T cell receptor beta chain was sequenced for a study of naive and memory T cell subsets. CD4+ T cell IFNgamma after overnight CMV lysate exposure gave donor CMV status. Study-wide results and caveats: Especially in CD8 cells, naive repertoires contained a few larger clonotypes, possibly CD45RA-re-expressing memory cells.

Both TRBC1 and TRBC2 were covered by a beta constant-region primer of two equimolar oligonucleotides. Four rounds of PCR amplified the ligated cDNA using nested alpha and beta constant-region primers plus SP2. TCRdb processed the UMI-ligation and nested PCR reads anew with MiXCR; each CDR3 protein has one entry. The sample records 98,000 or so distinct CDR3 sequences, approximately 14% being singletons. CDR1 and CDR2 from the germline V gene are SGHDT and YYEEEE. There are 15 residues in the CDR3. J was trimmed by 4 bases and V by 4 bases; bases with no gene match: 7. In this sample, this clonotype turned up a few times. Its antigen is undetermined.

This TCR came from a human donor in good health. The sequenced sample consisted of naive CD8+ T cells from blood. The chain couples TRBV5-6 to TRBJ2-1, with TRBD2 matching 8 bases. The CDR3 nucleotides read TGTGCCAGCAGCCCACCGGGACTAGGGTACAATGAGCAGTTCTTC. This translates into CASSPPGLGYNEQFF. Complete variable domain (other parts from reference TRBV5-6 and TRBJ2-1): DAGVTQSPTHLIKTRGQQVTLRCSPKSGHDTVSWYQQALGQGPQFIFQYYEEEERQRGNFPDRFSGHQFPNYSSELNVNALLLGDSALYLCASSPPGLGYNEQFFGPGTRLTVL.